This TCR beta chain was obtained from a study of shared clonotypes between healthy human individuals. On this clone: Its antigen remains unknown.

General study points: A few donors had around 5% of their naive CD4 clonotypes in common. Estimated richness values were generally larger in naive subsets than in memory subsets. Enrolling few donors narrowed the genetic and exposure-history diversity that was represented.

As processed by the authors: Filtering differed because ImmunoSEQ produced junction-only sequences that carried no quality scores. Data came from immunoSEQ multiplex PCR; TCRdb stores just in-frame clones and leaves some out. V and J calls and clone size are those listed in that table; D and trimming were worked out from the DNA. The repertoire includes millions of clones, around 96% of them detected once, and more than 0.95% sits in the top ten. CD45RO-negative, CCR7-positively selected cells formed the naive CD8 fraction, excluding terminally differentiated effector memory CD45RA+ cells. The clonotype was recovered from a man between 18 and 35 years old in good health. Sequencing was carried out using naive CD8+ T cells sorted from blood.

The CDR3 DNA sequence: TGCGCCAGCAGCTCTAAACCGGGACAGAACTATGGCTACACCTTC. Protein product: CASSSKPGQNYGYTF. The chain employs TRBV5-1 and TRBJ1-2; 7 positions match TRBD1. V lost 3 bases, J lost 2 bases, and 7 bases stayed unmatched. The CDR3 contains 15 residues. CDR1 SGHRS and CDR2 YFSETQ come from the germline V gene.